The clone carrying this T cell receptor (beta chain) was counted many times. CDR1 and CDR2 (germline): DFQATT, SNEGSKA (reference sequence). Trimming took off 6 bases at V and 5 bases at J, with 14 bases between the two ends. The length of the CDR3 is 13 residues. TCRdb reprocessed the RT-PCR reads via MiXCR and lists one record per CDR3 protein. The repertoire has 550,000 to 750,000 distinct CDR3 sequences, approximately 14% of them found once; the top ten carry about 3.9%. The sequenced sample consisted of memory CD4+ T cells from blood. The chain uses TRBV20-1 and TRBJ1-5; a weak D match, TRBD1 (5 bases). The TCR originated in a female donor in good health, serving as a healthy control. CDR3 region: CSATDSPDQPQHF. The CDR3 DNA follows: TGCAGTGCCACCGACAGCCCAGATCAGCCCCAGCATTTT.